The clone carrying this T cell receptor (beta chain) occurred a few times. Its specificity is unknown. Its ends do not fully match the called genes, so a read error is possible. Germline V gene sequence: CDR1 MNHNY, CDR2 SVGAGI (reference sequence). This CDR3 has 14 amino acids. For each extraction, RNA and DNA were obtained together from around 20-30 mg of unsorted bulk tissue. These patients lived with chronic HBV infection and had never been treated. The data derive from a study of tumor-infiltrating lymphocytes in primary liver carcinoma. Study-level information: Patients included men and women of 30 to 69 years.

The input was approximately 500 ng total RNA; TCR beta cDNA was made from it with a constant-region primer. Amplification in three nested multiplex PCR rounds with slightly modified ARM-PCR gave rise to TCR beta libraries. It was with TRBV1-TRBV30 forward primers and a C-beta reverse primer that the first two PCR rounds were run, at around 11 cycles each. TCRdb processed the multiplex PCR reads anew with MiXCR; each CDR3 protein has one entry. The sample has some 40,000 distinct CDR3 sequences; roughly 73% are singletons. Study-wide results and limits: Compared with tumor region pairs, tumor-adjacent and tumor-blood pairs overlapped less.

J is TRBJ2-7 and V is TRBV6-6; a possible D gene is TRBD2 (5 bases). Material: tumor-adjacent normal liver tissue. The TCR was taken from a man aged 40-49 years with primary liver carcinoma and hepatitis B virus infection. The CDR3 protein is CASSYSGWGSELYF. Here the CDR3 DNA reads TGTGCCAGTAGTTACTCGGGGTGGGGAAGCGAGCTGTACTTC.